These 25 T cell receptor beta chains share one sample of origin, sequenced in a study of T cell responses to AZD1222 COVID-19 vaccine. Some clones are missing from TCRdb's copy, which holds only in-frame ones; the method was immunoSEQ multiplex PCR. The top ten hold roughly 2.7% of the sample, which has roughly 120,000 clones, about nine tenths seen once. The sample consisted of peripheral blood, taken 28 days after the second AZD1222 dose. Every receptor here comes from an adult who received the AZD1222 COVID-19 vaccine.

This chain uses TRBV3-1 (or the pseudogene TRBV3-2) with TRBJ1-1, with 10 bases aligning to TRBD1. The CDR3 spans 14 residues. The junction had 5 bases not matched to a gene; V was cut back by 5 bases and J by 5 bases. Germline V gives CDR1 LGHDT, CDR2 YNNKEL (reference sequence). CDR3 loop: CASSFGQGVTEAFF. The CDR3 DNA sequence: TGTGCCAGCAGCTTCGGACAGGGGGTTACTGAAGCTTTCTTT.

This chain joins TRBV2 and TRBJ1-3; D is undetermined. CDR1 and CDR2 (germline): SNHLY, FYNNEI. This CDR3 is built from 13 residues. The V end was cut by 2 bases, the J end by 0 bases, with 2 bases between. The CDR3 sequence is CASSEFSGNTIYF. CDR3 coding DNA: TGTGCCAGCAGTGAATTCTCTGGAAACACCATATATTTT.

The DNA for the CDR3 is TGTGCCAGCAGTTCGGTGCAGTCCCTCACAGATACGCAGTATTTT. As protein: CASSSVQSLTDTQYF. J is TRBJ2-3 and V is TRBV6-6, with unresolved D. Germline CDR1 MNHNY, CDR2 SVGAGI (reference sequence). Trimming took 4 bases from V and 2 from J, leaving 13 bases between them. CDR3 length equals 15 residues.

This chain links TRBV10-1 with TRBJ1-1; D remains ambiguous. The CDR3 covers 12 residues. V gave up 5 bases and J gave up 0 bases, with 4 bases separating them. Germline V CDR1 and CDR2: WNHNN, SYGVQD (reference sequence). The CDR3 DNA is TGCGCCAGCAGTAATATGAACACTGAAGCTTTCTTT. Translation: CASSNMNTEAFF.

In its sample, this clone was seen a few times. The gene calls are TRBV7-2 and TRBJ2-5; 14 bases align to TRBD2. The ends lost 3 bases at V and 3 bases at J; junction bases unmatched: 9. Germline assignment: CDR1 SGHTA and CDR2 FQGNSA. CDR3 length equals 18 residues. The CDR3 loop is CASSFPGLAGVKKETQYF. CDR3 sequence (DNA): TGTGCCAGCAGCTTCCCGGGACTAGCGGGGGTGAAGAAAGAGACCCAGTACTTC.

The chain carries TRBV6-1 and TRBJ2-1; 7 nucleotides agree with TRBD2. CDR3 length: 15 residues. V shed 2 bases and J 4 bases; nucleotides not matched to a gene: 5. CDR1 is MNHNS, CDR2 SASEGT, per germline. CDR3 region: CASSEKRGKYNEQFF. The CDR3, as DNA: TGTGCCAGCAGTGAAAAGCGGGGAAAGTACAATGAGCAGTTCTTC.

The V call is TRBV4-2, the J call TRBJ1-6; the D gene is possibly TRBD1 (6 bases). The CDR3 length is 15 residues. With 1 base removed from V and 4 bases from J, the gap between germline ends came to 8 bases. CDR1 LGHNA and CDR2 YNFKEQ come from the germline V gene. The CDR3 DNA is TGTGCCAGCAGCCAAGGAACAGGGTATAATTCACCCCTCCACTTT. Its translation: CASSQGTGYNSPLHF.

V gene TRBV5-1 combines with J gene TRBJ2-7, with D tentatively TRBD1 (6 bases). CDR3 length: 13 amino acids. Germline V gene data show CDR1 as SGHRS and CDR2 as YFSETQ. Trimming pared 3 bases from V and 9 bases from J, leaving 16 bases between. CDR3 region: CASSSGTPFGQYF. For the CDR3, the DNA is TGCGCCAGCAGCTCCGGGACACCATTCGGGCAGTACTTC.

The genes are TRBV9 and TRBJ2-2; tentative D call: TRBD2 (6 bases). The CDR3 runs 17 residues. Looked up from germline, CDR1 is SGDLS and CDR2 is YYNGEE. The ends were cut back, 4 bases at V and 6 bases at J, with 22 bases in the middle. The CDR3 reads CASSPALLLGGSGELFF. CDR3 nucleotides: TGTGCCAGCAGCCCCGCACTCTTACTCGGAGGGTCCGGGGAGCTGTTTTTT.

This rearrangement joins TRBV20-1 to TRBJ1-1; D not certain. There are 11 residues in the CDR3. Germline CDR1 and CDR2: DFQATT and SNEGSKA (reference sequence). The V end was cut by 5 bases, the J end by 7 bases, with 11 bases between. This CDR3 reads CSAGPGVEAFF. In DNA, the CDR3 is TGCAGTGCTGGACCTGGGGTTGAAGCTTTCTTT.

The chain has TRBV5-6 and TRBJ1-1; a weak D match, TRBD1 (5 bases). The CDR3 is 15 amino acids. In germline, CDR1 is SGHDT, CDR2 YYEEEE. Trimming took off 0 bases at V and 5 bases at J, with 14 bases between the two ends. This CDR3 is CASSLAGQGGTEAFF. CDR3 bases: TGTGCCAGCAGCTTGGCCGGGCAGGGCGGGACTGAAGCTTTCTTT.

This chain connects TRBV7-2 to TRBJ1-1; D possibly corresponds to TRBD1 (6 bases). Trimming stripped 8 bases from V and 4 bases from J, with 14 bases between. Looked up from germline, CDR1 is SGHTA and CDR2 is FQGNSA. There are 13 residues in the CDR3. CDR3 in amino acids: CASSHRGATEAFF. The CDR3 DNA reads as TGTGCCAGCTCCCACCGGGGGGCCACTGAAGCTTTCTTT.

CDR3 sequence (DNA): TGTGCCAGCAGTTCGTCCACCGGGGTCAGCTACGAGCAGTACTTC. The encoded protein is CASSSSTGVSYEQYF. The chain joins TRBV28 to TRBJ2-7; D is perhaps TRBD2 (5 bases). The CDR3 has 15 residues. Germline loops: CDR1 MDHEN, CDR2 SYDVKM. Trimming took 4 bases from V and 3 from J, leaving 16 bases between them.

The rearrangement links TRBV19 to TRBJ1-2; 8 nucleotides align to TRBD1. Per germline, CDR1 LNHDA and CDR2 SQIVND (reference sequence). This CDR3 comprises 14 residues. V lost 6 bases, J lost 3 bases, and 6 bases stayed unmatched. This CDR3 reads CASRVTGGYYGYTF. In DNA, the CDR3 is TGTGCCAGTAGAGTTACAGGGGGTTACTATGGCTACACCTTC.

The rearrangement uses TRBV19 and TRBJ1-2; 8 bases fit TRBD1. From germline, CDR1 is LNHDA and CDR2 SQIVND (reference sequence). The CDR3 is 14 amino acids. J gave up 3 bases and V 4 bases, and 4 bases lay outside the gene matches. This chain's CDR3 is CASSKGQGYYGYTF. DNA for the CDR3: TGTGCCAGTAGTAAAGGACAGGGATACTATGGCTACACCTTC.

The V and J genes are TRBV14 and TRBJ2-1; perhaps TRBD2 as D (5 bases). Looked up from germline, CDR1 is SGHDN and CDR2 is FVKESK. This CDR3 comprises 16 residues. V was clipped by 0 bases and J by 14 bases, with 23 bases between them. CDR3 nucleotide sequence: TGTGCCAGCAGCCAAGACCAGATCTACTCCCAGCGGACCAAGTTCTTC. Residues: CASSQDQIYSQRTKFF.

The rearrangement uses TRBV5-1 and TRBJ1-1, with D possibly matching TRBD1 (6 bases). The germline V and J ends were trimmed by 0 bases and 8 bases, with 14 bases remaining between them. Germline V lookup: CDR1 SGHRS, CDR2 YFSETQ. This CDR3 has 14 amino acids. DNA for the CDR3: TGCGCCAGCAGCTTGGGGGATTATACAGGGGAAGCTTTCTTT. Residues: CASSLGDYTGEAFF.

V and J are TRBV5-1 and TRBJ1-2, with D tentatively TRBD1 (6 bases). Germline CDR1 SGHRS, CDR2 YFSETQ. V gave up 0 bases and J gave up 7 bases, with 25 bases separating them. CDR3 length: 18 amino acids. The CDR3 loop is CASSLVLPETGKGSGYTF. DNA of the CDR3: TGCGCCAGCAGCTTGGTGCTCCCGGAAACAGGGAAAGGATCTGGCTACACCTTC.

The chain couples TRBV28 to TRBJ1-2; 7 bases line up with TRBD1. V trimming: 6 bases; J trimming: 0 bases; junction bases outside the gene matches: 13. This CDR3 comprises 17 residues. Germline V gene data show CDR1 as MDHEN and CDR2 as SYDVKM. CDR3 in amino acids: CASSGTAAGVTNYGYTF. CDR3 coding DNA: TGTGCCAGCAGCGGGACAGCGGCGGGGGTTACTAACTATGGCTACACCTTC.

The gene calls are TRBV12-3 or TRBV12-4 and TRBJ1-5, with a weak D call TRBD1 (6 bases). Between the trimmed V and J ends, which lost 4 bases and 11 bases, there was a span of 12 bases. This CDR3 is 12 amino acids long. CDR3 in DNA: TGTGCCAGCAGTTCGACAGGACGGGCCCAGCATTTT. Protein product: CASSSTGRAQHF.

The genes are TRBV12-5 and TRBJ1-1; 8 bases line up with TRBD1. Unmatched junction bases numbered 15, after V lost 2 bases and J lost 10 bases. Germline V CDR1 and CDR2: LGHNT, FRNRAP. The CDR3 runs to 16 residues. The CDR3 sequence: CASGLPVSGGARVAFF. The CDR3 region has the DNA TGTGCTAGTGGTTTGCCCGTTTCAGGGGGCGCCAGGGTAGCTTTCTTT.

The chain recombines TRBV12-3 or TRBV12-4 with TRBJ1-5; D unresolved. This CDR3 has 13 amino acids. With 2 bases removed from V and 6 bases from J, the gap between germline ends came to 8 bases. CDR3 amino acids: CASSLLEGQPQHF. The CDR3 region has the DNA TGTGCCAGCAGTTTATTAGAGGGTCAGCCCCAGCATTTT.

The chain has TRBV14 and TRBJ2-3; 12 bases fit TRBD2. The germline V gene has CDR1 SGHDN and CDR2 FVKESK. V was clipped by 0 bases and J by 4 bases; unmatched bases: 8. CDR3 length: 18 amino acids. In DNA, the CDR3 is TGTGCCAGCAGCCAAGACGATAAAGGACTAGCGGGGTCAGATACGCAGTATTTT. Its translation: CASSQDDKGLAGSDTQYF.

The chain uses TRBV5-1 and TRBJ1-4; D ambiguous. Germline assignment: CDR1 SGHRS and CDR2 YFSETQ. The ends were cut back, 0 bases at V and 2 bases at J, with 8 bases in the middle. The CDR3 has 15 amino acids. CDR3 nucleotides: TGCGCCAGCAGCTTGGATCGGCAGACTAATGAAAAACTGTTTTTT. Protein sequence: CASSLDRQTNEKLFF. The full variable domain, with the rest looked up from reference TRBV5-1 and TRBJ1-4, is KAGVTQTPRYLIKTRGQQVTLSCSPISGHRSVSWYQQTPGQGLQFLFEYFSETQRNKGNFPGRFSGRQFSNSRSEMNVSTLELGDSALYLCASSLDRQTNEKLFFGSGTQLSVL.

The chain combines TRBV28 with TRBJ2-3; TRBD2 matches 8 bases. CDR1 and CDR2 (germline): MDHEN, SYDVKM. V shed 5 bases and J 3 bases; nucleotides not matched to a gene: 4. The CDR3 covers 14 residues. CDR3 nucleotides: TGTGCCAGCAGTCCCGGGGGGGCGACAGATACGCAGTATTTT. Its protein product is CASSPGGATDTQYF.